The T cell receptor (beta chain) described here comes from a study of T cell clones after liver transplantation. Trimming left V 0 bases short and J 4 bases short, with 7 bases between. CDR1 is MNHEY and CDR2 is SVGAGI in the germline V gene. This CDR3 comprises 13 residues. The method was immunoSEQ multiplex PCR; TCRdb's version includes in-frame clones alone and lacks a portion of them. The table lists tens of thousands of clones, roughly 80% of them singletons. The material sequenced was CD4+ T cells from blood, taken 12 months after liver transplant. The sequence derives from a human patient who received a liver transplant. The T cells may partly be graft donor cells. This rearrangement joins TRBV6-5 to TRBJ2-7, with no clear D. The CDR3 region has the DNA TGTGCCAGCAGTTACTCGTCTCAATACGAGCAGTACTTC. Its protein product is CASSYSSQYEQYF.